A selection of T cell receptor beta chains follows, all from one sample in a study of T cell clones after liver transplantation. The repertoire was sequenced with immunoSEQ multiplex PCR; TCRdb's copy has only in-frame clones and lacks some. Of tens of thousands of clones listed, over 65% are singletons. The source was CD4+ T cells from blood, collected at the 22-month timepoint. Every receptor here comes from a human patient who received a liver transplant. Certain T cells may be donor cells from the graft. Both conserved end residues are part of each CDR3. Each record gives: CDR3 protein, CDR3 DNA, D gene, V gene, J gene, clone size. The D gene is left open where the match is weak. Size values are once, few and many counts, or a class for expanded clones, and some rows have none.

CASSQDLGNTIYF	TGCGCCAGCAGCCAAGACCTGGGAAACACCATATATTTT	.	TRBV4-3	TRBJ1-3	.
CASSQDQVGQGGYEQYF	TGCGCCAGCAGCCAAGATCAGGTTGGGCAGGGTGGCTACGAGCAGTACTTC	.	TRBV4-3	TRBJ2-7	.
CASSYTGARGETQYF	TGTGCCAGCAGTTACACAGGGGCGCGGGGAGAGACCCAGTACTTC	.	TRBV6-5	TRBJ2-5	.
CASTQTTLNTEAFF	TGTGCCAGCACCCAGACAACTCTGAACACTGAAGCTTTCTTT	.	TRBV7-9	TRBJ1-1	.
CASSLPRDRDQETQYF	TGTGCCAGCAGTTTACCCCGGGACAGGGACCAAGAGACCCAGTACTTC	TRBD1	TRBV27	TRBJ2-5	.
CASSVGGLSYNEQFF	TGTGCCAGCAGTGTCGGAGGCCTCTCCTACAATGAGCAGTTCTTC	.	TRBV9	TRBJ2-1	.
CASSFRQGSGEQYF	TGTGCCAGCAGCTTCCGACAGGGTTCGGGCGAGCAGTACTTC	TRBD1	TRBV9	TRBJ2-7	.
CASSMYPGTSGRLRNEQFF	TGTGCCAGTAGTATGTATCCGGGGACTAGCGGGCGTCTTAGGAATGAGCAGTTCTTC	TRBD2	TRBV19	TRBJ2-1	.
CASSLDGQGGETQYF	TGTGCCAGCAGCTTAGACGGGCAGGGAGGCGAGACCCAGTACTTC	.	TRBV7-9	TRBJ2-5	.
CASSIGTSGAQGTQYF	TGTGCCAGCAGTATTGGGACTAGCGGGGCCCAGGGGACCCAGTACTTC	TRBD2	TRBV7-2	TRBJ2-5	.
CASSKGFRDPDEKLFF	TGTGCCAGCAGCAAAGGGTTTAGGGACCCCGATGAAAAACTGTTTTTT	.	TRBV21-1	TRBJ1-4	.
CASSTWTSGETQYF	TGTGCCAGCAGCACATGGACTAGTGGAGAGACCCAGTACTTC	TRBD2	TRBV7-2	TRBJ2-5	.
CASIQAQGSNYGYTF	TGTGCCAGCATCCAAGCACAGGGATCGAACTATGGCTACACCTTC	.	TRBV6-6	TRBJ1-2	.
CASSLGPSQGYEQYF	TGCGCCAGCAGCTTGGGACCTTCCCAGGGTTACGAGCAGTACTTC	.	TRBV5-1	TRBJ2-7	.
CASSRRGGGTGEKLFF	TGTGCCAGCAGCCGCCGGGGGGGCGGCACCGGGGAAAAACTGTTTTTT	.	TRBV7-2	TRBJ1-4	.
CASWSREFYNEQFF	TGTGCCAGCTGGTCACGGGAGTTCTACAATGAGCAGTTCTTC	.	TRBV6-5	TRBJ2-1	once
CATSAGRVSGANVLTF	TGTGCCACCAGCGCCGGAAGGGTCTCTGGGGCCAACGTCCTGACTTTC	.	TRBV15	TRBJ2-6	.
CASTEPSRFGELFF	TGTGCCAGCACCGAACCGAGTCGGTTCGGGGAGCTGTTTTTT	.	TRBV2	TRBJ2-2	.
CASSYTAGSSGNTIYF	TGTGCCAGCAGTTATACCGCGGGGAGCTCTGGAAACACCATATATTTT	.	TRBV6-6	TRBJ1-3	.
CASSWTSYEQFF	TGTGCCAGCAGCTGGACTAGTTATGAGCAGTTCTTC	TRBD2	TRBV5-6	TRBJ2-1	.
CSVVPPGQAGYTF	TGCAGCGTTGTTCCCCCGGGACAGGCGGGCTACACCTTC	TRBD1	TRBV29-1	TRBJ1-2	.
CASRRPSNTGELFF	TGTGCCAGCAGGAGGCCTTCGAACACCGGGGAGCTGTTTTTT	.	TRBV2	TRBJ2-2	.
CASTEGGGGDTQYF	TGTGCCAGCACCGAGGGCGGGGGGGGAGATACGCAGTATTTT	TRBD2	TRBV6-6	TRBJ2-3	.
CASSPHMTEDETQYF	TGTGCCAGCAGCCCTCATATGACAGAGGACGAGACCCAGTACTTC	.	TRBV7-2	TRBJ2-5	.
CASSQATASEGYTF	TGCGCCAGCAGCCAAGCAACGGCTTCGGAAGGCTACACCTTC	.	TRBV4-3	TRBJ1-2	.
CASSSNREAYGYTF	TGTGCCAGCAGTTCGAACAGGGAGGCGTATGGCTACACCTTC	.	TRBV27	TRBJ1-2	.
CSAQAPATNEKLFF	TGCAGCGCCCAGGCCCCTGCAACTAATGAAAAACTGTTTTTT	.	TRBV29-1	TRBJ1-4	few
CASSLNHQPQHF	TGTGCCAGCAGTTTAAACCATCAGCCCCAGCATTTT	.	TRBV28	TRBJ1-5	.